Sequencing of this T cell receptor (beta chain) was carried out in a study of blood T cells in healthy people across ages (dated by TCRdb to 2015 to 2017). Study-level background: In model experiments, roughly one uniquely barcoded TCR beta cDNA molecule per two T cells was captured by template switching. Age-related changes in TCR beta repertoire diversity were measured in the study by deep sequencing normalized with unique cDNA molecular identifiers. Four age groups were formed from the donors: young (average approximately 16 years), middle-aged (more than 35), aged (roughly 58) and long-lived (82). To avoid experimental bias, donors of different ages were distributed randomly across sequencing lanes. For two donors (one aged 18 to 30 and one aged 80 or older), the study analyzed two additional independent replicas of 1 million unique cDNA reads from the same blood draw. The investigation overall reported the following: Estimates of total diversity based on one million sequenced T cells were considered lower bounds and underestimates. The percentage of naive T cells measured by flow cytometry correlated strongly with observed TCR beta diversity. Because profiling used bulk unsorted PBMCs, naive and antigen-experienced compartments could not be compared conclusively. Compared with the aged group, the long-lived group had more naive CD4+ T cells, fewer expanded clones and increased TCR diversity, a pattern suggesting age selection. Donor CMV infection status was unknown, potentially confounding age-related changes in expanded clonotypes. Observed TCR beta diversity per million T cells fell roughly linearly with age, and a significant reduction was already apparent by age roughly 40.

The method was 5' RACE. The data were produced on an Illumina HiSeq 2500. A second PCR of about 6 to 11 cycles was run with a J-beta primer mix and a sample-barcoded 5' primer. A unique molecular identifier was introduced onto each TCR beta cDNA molecule by a template-switch 5' adaptor carrying 12 random nucleotides. Each sample yielded at least 2.5 million CDR3-containing paired-end reads. All of the RNA was converted into first-strand cDNA using the Mint cDNA synthesis kit, with a TRBC-specific oligonucleotide serving as the primer. All cDNA was treated with uracil-DNA glycosylase and then went through a first 18-cycle PCR with the universal primers M1SS and BC2_uni_R. Concerning the study's data processing: For normalization, 1 million high-quality reads, each with a distinct molecular identifier, were randomly selected from each sample. Reads sharing molecular identifiers were discarded rather than binned into consensus sequences. MiTCR, with a Q25 quality threshold and the strictest error-elimination algorithm, was used for CDR3 identification, clonotype clustering and error correction. A nonparametric unseen species model with Euler transformation was used to estimate a lower bound on total TCR beta diversity. TCRdb trimmed public reads at Q25 via fastp, called clones via MiXCR and kept in-frame beta chains. Rows are unified per CDR3 protein, each entry keeping the most common DNA and genes. What appears here as the V and J calls and clone size reflects TCRdb's work, not the paper's. Within this sample are hundreds of thousands of distinct CDR3 sequences, with 52% of them counted one time only. The ten largest clonotypes hold less than 15% of the sample.

Via the germline V gene, CDR1 is SQVTM and CDR2 ANQGSEA. Deletion took 6 bases off V and 4 bases off J, with a span of 15 bases between the germline ends. Reading from cysteine to phenylalanine, the CDR3 counts 13 amino acids. Of the read, only the CDR3 DNA is kept; its 39 bases are in frame from base 1. Turning to this clonotype: The clone's antigen remains unknown. No qualities accompany the bases; no much larger clone lies one base away.

Systemically healthy Caucasian individuals from Russia, approximately 39 in total and aged about 6 to 95 years, were included as donors. Approximately 10 milliliters of peripheral blood were collected from each donor into EDTA-treated Vacutainer tubes. Ficoll-Paque density-gradient centrifugation was used to isolate PBMCs, with at least 6 million obtained per sample. Trizol reagent was used to extract total RNA from PBMCs, with at least 6 micrograms per sample. For every donor, flow cytometry on a PBMC aliquot measured the percentage of naive CD45RAhigh/CD27high T cells. Here the chain combines TRBV29-1 and TRBJ1-2; TRBD1 might be the D gene, on 6 matching bases. This receptor was identified in a woman aged 80 or over in good health. Sequencing was performed on blood. In nucleotide form, the sequence is TGCAGCGTGGACCCACAGGGAAGCTATGGCTACACCTTC. Its translation is CSVDPQGSYGYTF.